The present T cell receptor beta chain was sequenced within a study of shared clonotypes between healthy human individuals. CDR3 length: 15 residues. General study results and limits: The four-donor shared clonotypes exceeded non-shared clonotypes in generation probability, with non-shared ones scoring lower.

On this clone: The antigen remains undetermined.

The method was immunoSEQ multiplex PCR; TCRdb's version includes in-frame clones alone and lacks a portion of them. The table has about 690,000 clones, about 90% seen once; the top ten hold roughly 36%. V gene TRBV21-1 combines with J gene TRBJ1-2. TRBV21-1 is a pseudogene locus. This clonotype originated in a man aged 18 to 29 in good health. Some clones in this sample may be carry-over from other donors' samples. Sample: memory CD8+ T cells from PBMCs. As to subset: CD45RO+ cells pooled with CCR7-negative TemRA cells. For the CDR3, the DNA is TGTGCCAGCAGCAAAGTCGGGGGCAGGAACTATGGCTACACCTTC. Translating it yields CASSKVGGRNYGYTF.